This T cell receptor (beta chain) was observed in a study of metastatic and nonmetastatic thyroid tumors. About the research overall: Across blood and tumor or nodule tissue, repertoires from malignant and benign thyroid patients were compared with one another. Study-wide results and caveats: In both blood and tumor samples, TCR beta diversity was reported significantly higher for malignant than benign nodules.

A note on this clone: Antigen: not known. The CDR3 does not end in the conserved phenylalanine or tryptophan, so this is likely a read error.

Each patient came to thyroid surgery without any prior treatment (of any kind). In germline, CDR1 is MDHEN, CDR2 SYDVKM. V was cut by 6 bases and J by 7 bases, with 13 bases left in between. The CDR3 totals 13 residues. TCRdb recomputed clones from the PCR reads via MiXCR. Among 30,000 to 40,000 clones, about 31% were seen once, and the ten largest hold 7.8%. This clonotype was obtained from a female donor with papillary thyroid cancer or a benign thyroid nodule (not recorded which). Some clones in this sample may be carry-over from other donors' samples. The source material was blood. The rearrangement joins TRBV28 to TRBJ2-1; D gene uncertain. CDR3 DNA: TGTGCCAGCAGGGAGACATTCCTAAATGAGCAGTTCGTC. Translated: CASRETFLNEQFV.